This T cell receptor (beta chain) was recorded in a study of T cell repertoires in cytomegalovirus infection (dated by TCRdb to about 2019). Background for the entire study: Because public TCR beta signatures pointed to carriage of CMV infection together with the matching HLA type, the HLA type of each donor mattered for the analysis.

Relative to germline, V is missing 1 base and J is missing 2 bases, with 5 bases of the junction outside any gene match. CDR1 and CDR2 were assigned from the germline V gene as SGHTA and FQGNSA. CDR3 length: 15 amino acids, cysteine to phenylalanine. Only the CDR3 portion is preserved as DNA: 45 bases, with reading frame beginning at the first base. Sequencing relied on an Illumina HiSeq 1500. TCRdb's own reprocessing of the public reads used fastp at Q25 and MiXCR and kept productive beta chains. Entries that share a CDR3 protein sequence are merged under the most common genes and DNA. The sample includes 250,000 or so distinct CDR3 sequences, with about 12% observed a single time. Approximately 1.6% of the sample lies in the top ten. Study-wide conclusions, independent of this receptor: The ex vivo response was dominated by HLA-C-restricted CMV-specific TCR beta clonotypes, and the single most frequent clonotype in two of eight donors was supplied by these HLA-C-restricted clonotypes. In both this cohort and an independent 352-donor cohort, the cumulative frequency of public TCR beta family members distinguished carriers of CMV infection plus the relevant HLA type.

This clonotype was observed at least ten times. The target of this receptor is not known. Base-call qualities are not available, and no considerably larger clone is one nucleotide away. The sequenced sample consisted of PBMCs. The V and J genes are TRBV7-2 and TRBJ2-7, and 7 junction bases match TRBD2. The sequence was obtained from a human donor in good health (CMV status not recorded). Some clones in this sample may be carry-over from other donors' samples. The DNA is TGTGCCAGCAGCTTAGTGGGGACTAACCCCTACGAGCAGTACTTC. This sequence encodes CASSLVGTNPYEQYF.